One sample yielded the 23 T cell receptor beta chains listed below, sequenced in a study of T cell changes during pregnancy in multiple sclerosis. The assay was immunoSEQ multiplex PCR, and TCRdb's table has in-frame clones only and misses some. The sample records some 70,000 clones, about 90% being singletons. Specimen: peripheral blood, collected in the second trimester of pregnancy. These receptors were taken from a female donor with multiple sclerosis, enrolled in a pregnancy study.

This sequence joins TRBV14 and TRBJ2-2, with D possibly TRBD1 on 5 matching bases. The CDR3 contains 13 residues. Trimming pared 3 bases from V and 7 bases from J, leaving 9 bases between. Germline CDR1 SGHDN, CDR2 FVKESK. The CDR3 here is CASSHVQGGELFF. Here the CDR3 DNA reads TGTGCCAGCAGCCATGTCCAGGGCGGGGAGCTGTTTTTT.

The chain combines TRBV5-4 with TRBJ2-1; 13 bases map to TRBD2. This CDR3 comprises 15 residues. J was trimmed by 4 bases and V by 4 bases; bases with no gene match: 2. CDR1 is SGHNT, CDR2 YYREEE, per germline (reference sequence). CDR3 in DNA: TGTGCCAGCAGCCAGACTAGCGGGGGGTACAATGAGCAGTTCTTC. Its translation: CASSQTSGGYNEQFF. Supplemented by reference TRBV5-4 and TRBJ2-1, the full variable domain reads ETGVTQSPTHLIKTRGQQVTLRCSSQSGHNTVSWYQQALGQGPQFIFQYYREEENGRGNFPPRFSGLQFPNYSSELNVNALELDDSALYLCASSQTSGGYNEQFFGPGTRLTVL.

This chain connects TRBV7-2 to TRBJ1-2; the match to TRBD1 covers 8 bases. Germline loops: CDR1 SGHTA, CDR2 FQGNSA. Trimming at V came to 1 base and at J to 4 bases, leaving 5 bases not matched to a gene. The CDR3 runs to 15 residues. The CDR3 spells CASSLDGDRLYGYTF. The DNA of the CDR3 is TGTGCCAGCAGCTTAGACGGGGACAGGCTCTATGGCTACACCTTC.

V usage is TRBV13 and J usage is TRBJ1-4, with unresolved D. The CDR3 is made up of 16 amino acids. Germline assignment: CDR1 PRHDT and CDR2 FYEKMQ (reference sequence). Trimming removed 0 bases from V and 6 bases from J, with 14 bases in between. The CDR3 loop reads CASSLGGEGIDEKLFF. Written as DNA, the CDR3 is TGTGCCAGCAGCTTAGGCGGGGAGGGTATCGATGAAAAACTGTTTTTT.

This chain uses TRBV9 with TRBJ2-1; 13 bases align to TRBD2. V was clipped by 2 bases and J by 0 bases; unmatched bases: 5. The germline V gene has CDR1 SGDLS and CDR2 YYNGEE. The CDR3 has 18 residues. CDR3 sequence: CASSVGTSGAFSYNEQFF. The DNA of the CDR3 is TGTGCCAGCAGCGTGGGGACTAGCGGGGCCTTCTCCTACAATGAGCAGTTCTTC.

This clone appeared a single time. J is TRBJ2-1 and V is TRBV7-2, with 8 positions matching TRBD2. The J segment lost 5 bases and the V segment lost 3 bases, leaving 3 bases of the junction unmatched. The CDR3 consists of 14 residues. CDR1 is SGHTA, CDR2 FQGNSA, per germline. Here the CDR3 DNA reads TGTGCCAGCAGCTTGGGACTAGGGGACAATGAGCAGTTCTTC. Protein product: CASSLGLGDNEQFF.

This chain uses TRBV30 with TRBJ2-3; TRBD2 matches 9 bases. The CDR3 is made up of 12 amino acids. Germline values: CDR1 GTSNPN, CDR2 SVGIG (reference sequence). V lost 5 bases to trimming and J lost 9 bases; unmatched junction nucleotides: 6. The CDR3 nucleotides are TGTGCCTGGGGCGGGGGGGCCGGGACGCAGTATTTT. Encoded protein: CAWGGGAGTQYF.

In this sample, this clone turned up once. The chain links TRBV7-9 to TRBJ2-1, with TRBD2 matching over 11 bases. V was pared by 8 bases and J by 4 bases, with 1 base of the junction left unmatched. Germline CDR1 and CDR2: SEHNR and FQNEAQ (reference sequence). The CDR3 has 13 amino acids. This chain's CDR3 is CASLAGGYNEQFF. The CDR3 bases are TGTGCCAGCCTAGCGGGGGGTTACAATGAGCAGTTCTTC.

Only one count was recorded for this clone. V usage is TRBV11-2 and J usage is TRBJ1-3; D is uncertain. Germline CDR1 SGHAT, CDR2 FQNNGV. CDR3 length: 15 residues. V dropped 0 bases and J dropped 2 bases, with 8 bases sitting between them. The CDR3 DNA reads TGTGCCAGCAGCTTAGATCGAGTGGCTGGAAACACCATATATTTT. Protein product: CASSLDRVAGNTIYF.

The chain joins TRBV4-2 to TRBJ2-6, with D maybe TRBD1 (5 bases). Trimming shortened V by 2 bases and J by 12 bases, and 14 bases separated the two germline ends. The CDR3 consists of 14 residues. Germline CDR1 reads LGHNA; CDR2 reads YNFKEQ. The CDR3 loop reads CASSQPDSSSVLTF. In DNA form, the CDR3 reads TGTGCCAGCAGCCAACCTGACAGTTCATCCGTCCTGACTTTC.

This rearrangement joins TRBV7-6 to TRBJ2-5; TRBD2 is a possible D gene (6 bases). Per the germline V gene, CDR1 is SGHVS and CDR2 is FNYEAQ. V gave up 7 bases and J gave up 4 bases, with 22 bases separating them. This CDR3 comprises 16 residues. CDR3 sequence: CASTPPGPGSGETQYF. Here the CDR3 DNA reads TGTGCCAGCACCCCCCCCGGCCCGGGTAGCGGAGAGACCCAGTACTTC.

This chain uses TRBV9 with TRBJ1-1; 9 positions match TRBD1. The CDR3 consists of 14 residues. CDR1 is SGDLS, CDR2 YYNGEE, per germline. Unmatched junction bases numbered 4, after V lost 3 bases and J lost 4 bases. CDR3 amino acids: CASSAQGAGTEAFF. CDR3 coding DNA: TGTGCCAGCAGCGCACAGGGGGCGGGCACTGAAGCTTTCTTT. The full variable domain, completed using reference TRBV9 and TRBJ1-1, is DSGVTQTPKHLITATGQRVTLRCSPRSGDLSVYWYQQSLDQGLQFLIQYYNGEERAKGNILERFSAQQFPDLHSELNLSSLELGDSALYFCASSAQGAGTEAFFGQGTRLTVV.

The CDR3 here is CASSRTGGADTQYF. The CDR3 DNA is TGTGCCAGTAGTCGGACAGGGGGCGCAGATACGCAGTATTTT. The chain employs TRBV19 and TRBJ2-3; TRBD1 matches at 11 bases. CDR1 and CDR2 (germline): LNHDA, SQIVND (reference sequence). V lost 5 bases, J lost 4 bases, and 2 bases stayed unmatched. The CDR3 runs 14 residues.

This chain links TRBV27 with TRBJ1-5, with 8 positions matching TRBD1. In germline, CDR1 is MNHEY, CDR2 SMNVEV (reference sequence). The CDR3 runs to 17 residues. V shed 4 bases, J shed 3 bases, and the junction held 11 bases outside the gene matches. For the CDR3, the DNA is TGTGCCAGCAGTTCCCGGGACAGGCCCCAACCCAATCAGCCCCAGCATTTT. This sequence encodes CASSSRDRPQPNQPQHF.

This sequence joins TRBV19 and TRBJ1-5; the D is unclear. Per the germline V gene, CDR1 is LNHDA and CDR2 is SQIVND (reference sequence). The CDR3 consists of 13 residues. Between the trimmed V and J ends, which lost 2 bases and 6 bases, there was a span of 8 bases. Written as DNA, the CDR3 is TGTGCCAGTAGTATAACCTTGGCTCAGCCCCAGCATTTT. This encodes CASSITLAQPQHF.

The V and J genes are TRBV30 and TRBJ1-2; 9 bases agree with TRBD1. The CDR3 spans 15 residues. V trimming: 1 base; J trimming: 0 bases; junction bases outside the gene matches: 3. The V gene's germline CDR1 is GTSNPN and CDR2 SVGIG (reference sequence). CDR3 protein: CAWSGGTGSNYGYTF. The DNA for the CDR3 is TGTGCCTGGAGTGGAGGGACAGGGTCTAACTATGGCTACACCTTC. Full variable domain (remainder filled in from reference TRBV30 and TRBJ1-2): SQTIHQWPATLVQPVGSPLSLECTVEGTSNPNLYWYRQAAGRGLQLLFYSVGIGQISSEVPQNLSASRPQDRQFILSSKKLLLSDSGFYLCAWSGGTGSNYGYTFGSGTRLTVV.

V gene TRBV6-1 combines with J gene TRBJ1-3; no reliable D call. The CDR3 consists of 13 residues. The germline V and J ends were trimmed by 4 bases and 6 bases, with 10 bases remaining between them. From germline, CDR1 is MNHNS and CDR2 SASEGT. For the CDR3, the DNA is TGTGCCAGCAGTGTGCAGGTGGTAAACACCATATATTTT. It is translated as CASSVQVVNTIYF.

The CDR3 protein is CASSIDAQGSPLHF. The CDR3 DNA is TGTGCCAGTAGTATAGATGCACAGGGTTCACCCCTCCACTTT. The gene calls are TRBV19 and TRBJ1-6; maybe TRBD1 (6 bases). The CDR3 sequence is 14 residues long. V lost 0 bases and J lost 9, with 9 bases in between. The germline gives CDR1 LNHDA, CDR2 SQIVND (reference sequence).

The chain carries TRBV6-1 and TRBJ2-3; D perhaps matches TRBD1 (6 bases). The V and J ends lost 2 bases and 2 bases respectively, with 8 bases between them. Germline assignment: CDR1 MNHNS and CDR2 SASEGT. CDR3 length: 14 amino acids. The CDR3 loop reads CASSETGYTDTQYF. The CDR3 nucleotides are TGTGCCAGCAGTGAAACAGGGTACACAGATACGCAGTATTTT.

The rearrangement uses TRBV4-2 and TRBJ2-1; 13 positions agree with TRBD2. Unmatched junction bases numbered 5, after V lost 9 bases and J lost 3 bases. The length of the CDR3 is 15 residues. The germline gives CDR1 LGHNA, CDR2 YNFKEQ. The CDR3 protein is CARGLAGAYYNEQFF. CDR3 in DNA: TGTGCCAGAGGACTAGCGGGGGCCTACTACAATGAGCAGTTCTTC.

V and J are TRBV12-5 and TRBJ1-1; 10 bases are a match to TRBD1. Germline values: CDR1 LGHNT, CDR2 FRNRAP. This CDR3 has 14 amino acids. The V segment lost 2 bases and the J segment 11 bases; nucleotides outside the gene matches: 8. The CDR3 region is CASGLTPTGGMAFF. DNA for the CDR3: TGTGCTAGTGGTTTGACGCCGACAGGGGGCATGGCTTTCTTT. Full variable domain (missing parts from reference TRBV12-5 and TRBJ1-1): DARVTQTPRHKVTEMGQEVTMRCQPILGHNTVFWYRQTMMQGLELLAYFRNRAPLDDSGMPKDRFSAEMPDATLATLKIQPSEPRDSAVYFCASGLTPTGGMAFFGQGTRLTVV.

In its sample, this clone was seen a few times. The chain couples TRBV2 to TRBJ1-1; D unresolved. V lost 8 bases, J lost 7 bases, and 8 bases lay in between. The CDR3 has 10 residues. Germline loops: CDR1 SNHLY, CDR2 FYNNEI. The CDR3 reads CASRGSEAFF. In nucleotides, the CDR3 is TGTGCCAGCCGAGGGAGTGAAGCTTTCTTT.

The chain is built from TRBV12-5 and TRBJ2-5, with a possible D match to TRBD2 (6 bases). The germline gives CDR1 LGHNT, CDR2 FRNRAP. V lost 3 bases, J lost 5 bases, and 10 bases lay in between. The CDR3 runs 13 residues. The CDR3: CASGFLAGETQYF. The CDR3 nucleotides read TGTGCTAGTGGTTTCCTGGCGGGGGAGACCCAGTACTTC.